Listed here are 14 T cell receptor beta chains from one sample, sequenced in a study of T-cell reconstitution after alpha-beta-depleted transplantation in children. Construction of the TCRbeta library involved unique molecular identifiers. TCRdb reprocessed the PCR reads with MiXCR, giving one entry per CDR3 protein. The top ten clones hold roughly 7.1% of a sample with 330,000 or so distinct CDR3 sequences, around a tenth of them seen once. Sequenced here: PBMCs, sampled before TCRalphabeta/CD19-depleted stem cell transplant. These receptor sequences come from a boy under two years old with acute myeloid leukemia, due to receive a stem cell transplant.

This clonotype was picked up many times. V gene TRBV7-2 combines with J gene TRBJ1-1, with D maybe TRBD1 (6 bases). V lost 5 bases and J lost 0, with 16 bases in between. Germline V gene data show CDR1 as SGHTA and CDR2 as FQGNSA. The CDR3 is 16 residues long. CDR3 amino acids: CASSPYAGQMNTEAFF. In DNA form, the CDR3 reads TGTGCCAGCAGCCCGTACGCGGGACAAATGAACACTGAAGCTTTCTTT.

This clonotype was counted at least ten times. The chain combines TRBV7-2 with TRBJ2-5; possibly TRBD2 for D (6 bases). Trimming pared 5 bases from V and 5 bases from J, leaving 12 bases between. Germline V gene sequence: CDR1 SGHTA, CDR2 FQGNSA. There are 13 residues in the CDR3. The CDR3 loop is CASSLDYRETQYF. CDR3 in DNA: TGTGCCAGCAGCCTGGACTATCGGGAGACCCAGTACTTC.

At least ten counts were recorded for this clonotype. The rearrangement joins TRBV4-3 to TRBJ2-5, with 8 positions matching TRBD2. V was pared by 5 bases and J by 4 bases, with 12 bases of the junction left unmatched. This CDR3 region has 16 residues. Germline-derived CDR1 and CDR2 are LGHNA and YSLEER. The CDR3 bases are TGCGCCAGCAGCAAGCGTTGGCGGGAGGCGGGAGAGACCCAGTACTTC. It yields the protein CASSKRWREAGETQYF.

This clonotype was recorded many times. J is TRBJ2-2 and V is TRBV29-1; TRBD1 matches 8 bases. V was clipped by 7 bases and J by 4 bases; unmatched bases: 8. This CDR3 contains 14 residues. Germline V lookup: CDR1 SQVTM, CDR2 ANQGSEA. CDR3 residues: CSATTGGGTGELFF. The DNA of the CDR3 is TGCAGCGCAACCACAGGGGGTGGCACCGGGGAGCTGTTTTTT.

The J gene is TRBJ2-7, the V gene TRBV4-3; D gene unclear. The V end lost 1 base, the J end lost 3 bases, and 10 bases lay between the germline ends. Germline V CDR1 and CDR2: LGHNA, YSLEER. This CDR3 has 14 amino acids. In nucleotides, the CDR3 is TGCGCCAGCAGCCAAGTTGTCAGTAGCTACGAGCAGTACTTC. Translating it yields CASSQVVSSYEQYF.

The sample holds many counts of this clonotype. V gene TRBV4-2 combines with J gene TRBJ2-3; 8 bases align to TRBD2. CDR1 LGHNA and CDR2 YNFKEQ come from the germline V gene. CDR3 length: 16 residues. V dropped 0 bases and J dropped 5; count of bases not matched to a gene: 7. The CDR3 protein is CASSQELAGGRDTQYF. CDR3 coding DNA: TGTGCCAGCAGCCAAGAGCTAGCGGGCGGACGAGATACGCAGTATTTT.

This clonotype has a handful of counts. The chain has TRBV12-3 or TRBV12-4 and TRBJ2-4, with D possibly called TRBD1 or TRBD2 (6 bases each). V was trimmed by 8 bases and J by 6 bases, leaving 20 bases between them. The CDR3 loop spans 15 amino acids. The CDR3 region has the DNA TGTGCCAGCGCAGCCCCCGGGGGCCCAACAAACATTCAGTACTTC. It translates to CASAAPGGPTNIQYF.

Points on this clonotype: At one end the junction does not follow the germline gene, possibly because of a read error. The chain uses TRBV12-3 or TRBV12-4 and TRBJ1-3, with unresolved D. CDR3 length: 18 residues. CDR3 region: CAISLADAWMPGGNTIYF. The CDR3 DNA follows: TGTGCCATCAGTTTAGCGGATGCGTGGATGCCGGGTGGAAACACCATATATTTT.

CDR3 in DNA: TGTGCCAGCAGTCCAAAGACAGGGGCCTCCTACGAGCAGTACTTC. This translates into CASSPKTGASYEQYF. This chain joins TRBV7-8 and TRBJ2-7, with 8 bases identical to TRBD1. Germline V gene data show CDR1 as SGHVS and CDR2 as FQNEAQ. This CDR3 has 15 amino acids. Losses at the gene ends were 6 bases for V and 0 bases for J; bases not matched to a gene: 7.

This clonotype was recorded at least ten times. The chain couples TRBV4-2 to TRBJ2-1; TRBD1 aligns across 7 bases. The CDR3 extends over 13 amino acids. V shed 1 base, J shed 8 bases, and the junction held 2 bases outside the gene matches. CDR1 and CDR2 (germline): LGHNA, YNFKEQ. The CDR3 protein is CASSQGQGDEQFF. CDR3 nucleotide sequence: TGTGCCAGCAGCCAAGGACAGGGCGATGAGCAGTTCTTC.

Only a few counts were recorded for this clonotype. CDR3 nucleotide sequence: TGTGCCAGCACCCAAGAAACTAGCGGGGGCAGGAGCGAGCAGTACTTC. Amino acid sequence: CASTQETSGGRSEQYF. The J gene is TRBJ2-7, the V gene TRBV6-1; the match to TRBD2 covers 11 bases. Germline CDR1 MNHNS, CDR2 SASEGT. This CDR3 region has 16 residues. V dropped 7 bases and J dropped 6; count of bases not matched to a gene: 14.

This rearrangement joins TRBV18 to TRBJ2-7; D might be TRBD1 (6 bases). Trimming left V 2 bases short and J 1 base short, with 9 bases between. Germline loops: CDR1 KGHSH, CDR2 LQKENI. There are 14 residues in the CDR3. The CDR3 sequence is CASSPVRGSYEQYF. The CDR3 nucleotides read TGTGCCAGCTCACCAGTCAGGGGATCCTACGAGCAGTACTTC.

The genes are TRBV10-3 and TRBJ2-3; no clear D. The CDR3 contains 13 residues. Trimming pared 7 bases from V and 5 bases from J, leaving 13 bases between. CDR1 is ENHRY and CDR2 is SYGVKD in the germline V gene. CDR3 region: CAITPLAGDTQYF. In nucleotides, the CDR3 is TGTGCCATCACACCACTCGCCGGAGATACGCAGTATTTT.

This clonotype was counted at least ten times. This sequence joins TRBV7-2 and TRBJ2-1; TRBD2 matches 14 bases. Germline CDR1 SGHTA, CDR2 FQGNSA. This CDR3 spans 16 amino acids. Unmatched junction bases numbered 7, after V lost 5 bases and J lost 7 bases. This CDR3 reads CASSPKGLAGGNEQFF. In DNA form, the CDR3 reads TGTGCCAGCAGCCCCAAAGGACTAGCGGGAGGTAATGAGCAGTTCTTC. Based on the CDR3 plus reference TRBV7-2 and TRBJ2-1, the full variable domain is GAGVSQSPSNKVTEKGKDVELRCDPISGHTALYWYRQSLGQGLEFLIYFQGNSAPDKSGLPSDRFSAERTGGSVSTLTIQRTQQEDSAVYLCASSPKGLAGGNEQFFGPGTRLTVL.